This T cell receptor beta chain came from a study of cytomegalovirus exposure and HLA in healthy donors. At the level of the study: Earlier findings included about 120 million unique TCR beta sequences obtained from 150 million to 200 million T cells. An early data release held 79 million or so unique TCRs from HLA-typed donors.

Nominally healthy donors provided the samples, though records likely missed some immune exposures. V was pared by 5 bases and J by 0 bases, with 5 bases between. Germline V gives CDR1 SSHAT, CDR2 FNYEAQ (reference sequence). The CDR3 spans 13 residues. 13 Jbeta primers and 60 Vbeta primers were used for the PCR. Original analysis: As a later analysis found, there were 70 million to 80 million unique TCR beta chains, of which roughly 11 million were shared. Sequencing was performed with immunoSEQ multiplex PCR; in TCRdb, only in-frame clones are kept and a portion is missing. That table gives V, J and clone size, and the DNA gave D and trimming. This sample has some 190,000 clones, with 65% to 85% found just once.

This TCR derives from a male donor in good health and CMV-seronegative. The sample consisted of PBMCs. The chain joins TRBV7-7 to TRBJ1-3, with D unclear. The CDR3 DNA reads as TGTGCCAGCAGCCTGTTCTCTGGAAACACCATATATTTT. Translated: CASSLFSGNTIYF.